These T cell receptor beta chains were read from a single sample in a study of blood T cell repertoires in COVID-19. TCRdb's copy holds only in-frame clones and misses some; the assay was immunoSEQ multiplex PCR. The repertoire holds roughly 76,000 clones, about four fifths seen once, with about a sixth in the top ten. Sequences were obtained from peripheral blood. The receptors come from a human donor in a cohort sampled during active COVID-19. CDR3s include the opening cysteine and the closing phenylalanine or tryptophan. D genes are given only for firm matches. Size is omitted from some rows. Given values are once, few, many or a class for expanded clones.

TRBV19,.,TRBJ1-3,many,TGTGCCAGTAGCTCAGGGGCTTTCTCTGGAAACACCATATATTTT,CASSSGAFSGNTIYF
TRBV5-1,.,TRBJ1-1,.,TGCGCCAGCAGCTTGGCCGGGCAGGGTACTGAAGCTTTCTTT,CASSLAGQGTEAFF
TRBV2,.,TRBJ1-4,once,TGTGCCAGCAGTAAAAACAGGGTACCTAATGAAAAACTGTTTTTT,CASSKNRVPNEKLFF
TRBV10-3,.,TRBJ2-7,.,TGTGCCATCAGTCCGGCTAGCGCCTCCTACGAGCAGTACTTC,CAISPASASYEQYF
TRBV24-1,TRBD2,TRBJ2-7,few,TGTGCCACCAGTGACCACGGGACTAGCGGGAGATACGAGCAGTACTTC,CATSDHGTSGRYEQYF
TRBV11-1,.,TRBJ2-7,.,TGTGCCAGCAGCTTAGACCGGAGGTACGAGCAGTACTTC,CASSLDRRYEQYF
TRBV7-9,.,TRBJ2-7,.,TGTGCCAGCAGCTTAGCGAGCCTTGGTGAGCAGTACTTC,CASSLASLGEQYF
TRBV29-1,TRBD1,TRBJ1-1,.,TGCAGCGTGGGGGACAGGGGGTCTGAAGCTTTCTTT,CSVGDRGSEAFF
TRBV30,.,TRBJ2-1,few,TGTGCCTGGAGTTGGGGCGGTGAGCAGTTCTTC,CAWSWGGEQFF
TRBV5-8,.,TRBJ1-6,once,TGTGCCAGCAGCTACCCCGGGGGGCGCGGATCACCCCTCCACTTT,CASSYPGGRGSPLHF
TRBV5-4,.,TRBJ2-6,.,TGTGCCAGCAGCTTGAGAGGGGGAACTGGGGCCAACGTCCTGACTTTC,CASSLRGGTGANVLTF
TRBV5-8,.,TRBJ1-1,.,TGTGCCAGCAGCTTGGAGCTAAACACTGAAGCTTTCTTT,CASSLELNTEAFF
TRBV5-1,.,TRBJ2-2,.,TGCGCCAGCAGCTTGGACAGCCTGAACACCGGGGAGCTGTTTTTT,CASSLDSLNTGELFF
TRBV7-2,.,TRBJ2-5,.,TGTGCCAGCAGCTTAATGAGGGGGATGGAGACCCAGTACTTC,CASSLMRGMETQYF
TRBV7-2,TRBD2,TRBJ2-1,.,TGTGCCAGCAGCACCGGGACTAAGCAGTTCTTC,CASSTGTKQFF
TRBV10-1,TRBD1,TRBJ2-2,few,TGCGCCAGCAGTGCCCCGACAGGGGAGCCCGGGGAGCTGTTTTTT,CASSAPTGEPGELFF
TRBV21-1,.,TRBJ2-5,.,TGTGCCAGCAGCCTACCGGAGACCCAGTACTTC,CASSLPETQYF
TRBV5-4,.,TRBJ1-1,few,TGTGCCAGCAGCGATAATCGAGTCCCCGACACTGAAGCTTTCTTT,CASSDNRVPDTEAFF
TRBV27,TRBD1,TRBJ1-3,.,TGTGCCAGCAGACAGGGGCGAGGAAACACCATATATTTT,CASRQGRGNTIYF
TRBV12-3/TRBV12-4,.,TRBJ1-2,few,TGTGCCAGCAGTCGACGGGACTATGGCTACACCTTC,CASSRRDYGYTF
TRBV19,TRBD2,TRBJ2-1,.,TGTGCCAGTAGTATTGTTAGCGGGAGGAAAAACAATGAGCAGTTCTTC,CASSIVSGRKNNEQFF
TRBV19,.,TRBJ2-7,.,TGTGCCAGTAGTATTTACGGAACGGGCGAGCAGTACTTC,CASSIYGTGEQYF
TRBV28,.,TRBJ2-6,.,TGTGCCAGCAGTCCCGTGGGGGAGGCCCTGAGCTCTGGGGCCAACGTCCTGACTTTC,CASSPVGEALSSGANVLTF
TRBV27,.,TRBJ2-7,.,TGTGCCAGCAGAACTGCGGGAAACTACGAGCAGTACTTC,CASRTAGNYEQYF
TRBV20-1,.,TRBJ1-6,.,TGCAGTGCTAGAGGGGGGGTCACCCTCCACTTT,CSARGGVTLHF
TRBV23-1,.,TRBJ1-5,.,TGCGCCAGCAGTCAATCGTCAGGGGCTCAGCCCCAGCATTTT,CASSQSSGAQPQHF
TRBV30,TRBD1,TRBJ2-5,.,TGTGCCTGGAGTCCCCCCAGGGGGCGATCCCAAGAGACCCAGTACTTC,CAWSPPRGRSQETQYF
TRBV16,TRBD1,TRBJ1-2,.,TGTGCCAGCAGCCAAAGACAGGGAGACGGCTACACCTTC,CASSQRQGDGYTF
TRBV14,TRBD1,TRBJ2-5,.,TGTGCCAGCAGCCAATTCGGGGACAGGGAGACCCAGTACTTC,CASSQFGDRETQYF
TRBV10-1,.,TRBJ1-2,.,TGCGCCAGCAGTGAGTCCCCAGGGGCCAGCTACACCTTC,CASSESPGASYTF
TRBV5-6,TRBD1,TRBJ2-3,few,TGTGCCAGCAGCACCGGGACAGGGAACGCAGATACGCAGTATTTT,CASSTGTGNADTQYF